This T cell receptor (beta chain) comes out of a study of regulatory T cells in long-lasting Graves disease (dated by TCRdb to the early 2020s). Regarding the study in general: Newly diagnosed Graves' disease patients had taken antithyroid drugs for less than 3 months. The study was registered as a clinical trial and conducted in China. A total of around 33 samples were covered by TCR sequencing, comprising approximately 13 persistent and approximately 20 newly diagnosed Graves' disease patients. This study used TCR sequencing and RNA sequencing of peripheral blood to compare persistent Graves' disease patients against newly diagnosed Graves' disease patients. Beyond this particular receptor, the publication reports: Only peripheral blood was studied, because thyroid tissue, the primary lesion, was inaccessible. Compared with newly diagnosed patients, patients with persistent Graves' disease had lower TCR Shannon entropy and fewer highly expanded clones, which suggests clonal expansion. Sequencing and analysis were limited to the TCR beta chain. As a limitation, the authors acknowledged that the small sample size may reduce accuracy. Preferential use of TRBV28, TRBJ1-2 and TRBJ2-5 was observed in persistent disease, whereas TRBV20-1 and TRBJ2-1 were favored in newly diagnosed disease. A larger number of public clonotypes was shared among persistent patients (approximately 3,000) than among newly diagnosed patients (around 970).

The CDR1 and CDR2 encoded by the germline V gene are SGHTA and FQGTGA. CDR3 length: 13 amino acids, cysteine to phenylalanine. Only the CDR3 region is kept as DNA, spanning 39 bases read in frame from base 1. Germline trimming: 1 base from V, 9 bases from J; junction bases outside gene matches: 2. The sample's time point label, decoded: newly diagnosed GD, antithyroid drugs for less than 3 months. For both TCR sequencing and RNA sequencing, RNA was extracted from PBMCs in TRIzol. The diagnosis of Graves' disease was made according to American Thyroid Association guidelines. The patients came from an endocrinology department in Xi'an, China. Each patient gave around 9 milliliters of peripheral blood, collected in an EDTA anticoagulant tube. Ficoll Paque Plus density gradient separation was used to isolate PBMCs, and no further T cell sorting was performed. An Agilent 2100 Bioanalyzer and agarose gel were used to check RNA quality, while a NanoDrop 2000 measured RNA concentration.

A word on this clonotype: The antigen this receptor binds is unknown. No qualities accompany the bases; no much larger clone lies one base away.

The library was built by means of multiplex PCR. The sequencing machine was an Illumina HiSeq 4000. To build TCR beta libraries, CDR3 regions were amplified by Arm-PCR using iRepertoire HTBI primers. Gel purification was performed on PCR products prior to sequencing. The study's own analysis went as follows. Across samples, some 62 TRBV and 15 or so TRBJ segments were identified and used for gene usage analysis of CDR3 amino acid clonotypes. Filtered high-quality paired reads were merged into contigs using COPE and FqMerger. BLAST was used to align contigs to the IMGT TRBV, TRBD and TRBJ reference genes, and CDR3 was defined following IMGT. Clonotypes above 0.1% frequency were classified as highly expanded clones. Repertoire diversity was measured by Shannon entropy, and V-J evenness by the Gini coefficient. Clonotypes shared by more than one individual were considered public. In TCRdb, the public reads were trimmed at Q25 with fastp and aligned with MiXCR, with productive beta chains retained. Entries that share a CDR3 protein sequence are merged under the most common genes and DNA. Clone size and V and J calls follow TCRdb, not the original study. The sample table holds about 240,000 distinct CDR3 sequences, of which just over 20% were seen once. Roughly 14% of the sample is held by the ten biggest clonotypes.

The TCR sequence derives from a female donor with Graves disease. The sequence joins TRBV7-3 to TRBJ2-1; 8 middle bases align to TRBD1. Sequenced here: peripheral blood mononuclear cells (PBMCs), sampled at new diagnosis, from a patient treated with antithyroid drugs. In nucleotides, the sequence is TGTGCCAGCAGCTTAATACAGGGGGGTGAGCAGTTCTTC. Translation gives CASSLIQGGEQFF.